Presented here are 24 T cell receptor beta chains from one specimen sequenced in a study of early T cells in non-severe SARS-CoV-2 infection. TCRdb called the 5' RACE reads again in MiXCR, with one record for every CDR3 protein. This sample has around 80,000 distinct CDR3 sequences; about 12% occur once, and the top ten carry nearly 6%. Source material: whole blood. The source is an adult who was a healthcare worker with PCR-confirmed SARS-CoV-2 infection or an uninfected control (not recorded which).

The chain carries TRBV7-9 and TRBJ2-7, with 7 bases that match TRBD1. Trimming cost V 5 bases and J 2 bases; bases outside gene matches: 9. Germline lookup yields CDR1 SEHNR and CDR2 FQNEAQ (reference sequence). The CDR3 has 15 residues. The CDR3 DNA follows: TGTGCCAGCAGCCCCTCGATTGGGACAGCCTACGAGCAGTACTTC. Protein: CASSPSIGTAYEQYF.

V gene TRBV4-2 combines with J gene TRBJ2-5; D gene uncertain. The V end was cut by 0 bases, the J end by 0 bases, with 11 bases between. The CDR3 contains 16 residues. Germline CDR1 LGHNA, CDR2 YNFKEQ. As DNA, the CDR3 is TGTGCCAGCAGCCAAGATCTCCTTCTGTACCAAGAGACCCAGTACTTC. Protein product: CASSQDLLLYQETQYF.

This chain links TRBV7-3 with TRBJ1-1; the D is unclear. This CDR3 has 13 residues. V lost 5 bases to trimming and J lost 8 bases, with 15 bases between them. Germline V gene sequence: CDR1 SGHTA, CDR2 FQGTGA. The CDR3 region is CASSPPGTSEAFF. Here the CDR3 DNA reads TGTGCCAGCAGCCCGCCTGGTACATCCGAAGCTTTCTTT.

This clonotype has at least ten counts. J is TRBJ2-1 and V is TRBV20-1, with 14 bases aligning to TRBD2. The junction had 3 bases not matched to a gene; V was cut back by 3 bases and J by 8 bases. The V gene's germline CDR1 is DFQATT and CDR2 SNEGSKA (reference sequence). This CDR3 region has 14 residues. DNA for the CDR3: TGCAGTGCTAGGAGGGGACTAGCGGGAGATGAGCAGTTCTTC. Translated: CSARRGLAGDEQFF.

The chain links TRBV4-2 to TRBJ2-6; D unclear. The ends were cut back, 0 bases at V and 1 base at J, with 7 bases in the middle. Germline CDR1 LGHNA, CDR2 YNFKEQ. The CDR3 sequence is 16 residues long. DNA for the CDR3: TGTGCCAGCAGCCAAGAGGGCACTTCTGGGGCCAACGTCCTGACTTTC. Translation gives CASSQEGTSGANVLTF.

In its sample, this clonotype was seen many times. The rearrangement joins TRBV7-9 to TRBJ2-5; TRBD1 might be the D (6 bases). Trimming took off 4 bases at V and 1 base at J, with 19 bases between the two ends. The CDR3 runs 17 residues. Germline values: CDR1 SEHNR, CDR2 FQNEAQ (reference sequence). The DNA of the CDR3 is TGTGCCAGCAGCTCCTACAATGACAGGCGAACCCAAGAGACCCAGTACTTC. Encoded protein: CASSSYNDRRTQETQYF.

This clonotype occurred many times. The V and J genes are TRBV6-5 and TRBJ1-2; 7 nucleotides match TRBD1. CDR1 MNHEY and CDR2 SVGAGI come from the germline V gene. The junction had 14 bases not matched to a gene; V was cut back by 5 bases and J by 8 bases. This CDR3 region has 15 residues. This chain's CDR3 is CASSGQLDRAEGYTF. CDR3 nucleotides: TGTGCCAGCAGTGGACAACTCGACAGGGCGGAAGGCTACACCTTC.

The table lists this clonotype with a few counts. The rearrangement links TRBV28 to TRBJ2-7; possible D gene TRBD2, 6 bases. Looked up from germline, CDR1 is MDHEN and CDR2 is SYDVKM. This CDR3 contains 15 residues. V lost 2 bases to trimming and J lost 5 bases, with 16 bases between them. The CDR3 loop reads CASSLAASVFDEQYF. The CDR3 region has the DNA TGTGCCAGCAGTTTAGCAGCTAGCGTGTTCGACGAGCAGTACTTC. Variable domain in full (rest from reference TRBV28 and TRBJ2-7): DVKVTQSSRYLVKRTGEKVFLECVQDMDHENMFWYRQDPGLGLRLIYFSYDVKMKEKGDIPEGYSVSREKKERFSLILESASTNQTSMYLCASSLAASVFDEQYFGPGTRLTVT.

The sample holds a few counts of this clonotype. The chain joins TRBV2 to TRBJ1-1; tentative D call: TRBD1 (5 bases). This CDR3 has 15 amino acids. The germline V gene encodes CDR1 SNHLY and CDR2 FYNNEI. V lost 3 bases and J 4 bases, leaving 15 bases between the germline ends. CDR3 amino acids: CASSERGRVSTEAFF. The CDR3 nucleotides are TGTGCCAGCAGTGAGCGGGGCAGGGTGAGCACTGAAGCTTTCTTT.

This clonotype was recorded many times. The chain is built from TRBV5-5 and TRBJ1-2, with a tentative D call TRBD1 (5 bases). This CDR3 contains 13 residues. The V gene lost 3 bases and the J gene lost 2 bases, with 8 bases spanning the gap. Germline CDR1 reads SGHKS; CDR2 reads YYEKEE (reference sequence). The CDR3 sequence: CASSSTVNYGYTF. In DNA form, the CDR3 reads TGTGCCAGCAGCTCGACAGTGAACTATGGCTACACCTTC.

This clonotype was observed a handful of times. The chain recombines TRBV11-2 with TRBJ2-1; D might be TRBD2 (5 bases). V was shortened by 3 bases and J by 5 bases, with 8 bases between the two germline ends. The CDR3 has 13 amino acids. Germline V lookup: CDR1 SGHAT, CDR2 FQNNGV. CDR3 coding DNA: TGTGCCAGCAGCTTGGAGCGGCACAATGAGCAGTTCTTC. Translating gives CASSLERHNEQFF.

This clonotype was seen more than once but under ten times. J is TRBJ2-7 and V is TRBV11-2; 11 nucleotides match TRBD2. This CDR3 has 15 amino acids. J lost 4 bases, V lost 5 bases, and 7 bases had no gene match. CDR1 is SGHAT, CDR2 FQNNGV, per germline. The CDR3 here is CASSTRLAGIYEQYF. The CDR3 DNA follows: TGTGCCAGCAGCACCAGACTAGCGGGAATATACGAGCAGTACTTC.

This clonotype has only a few counts. V is TRBV20-1 and J is TRBJ2-7; 12 bases agree with TRBD2. With V trimmed by 6 bases and J by 3 bases, 12 bases remained unmatched. Germline CDR1 and CDR2: DFQATT and SNEGSKA (reference sequence). The CDR3 consists of 16 residues. The DNA for the CDR3 is TGCAGTGCCACGGAGCCTAGCGGGAGGGCCGTCTACGAGCAGTACTTC. It yields the protein CSATEPSGRAVYEQYF.

This clonotype was recorded a few times. The rearrangement joins TRBV29-1 to TRBJ1-6, with TRBD1 as a possible D gene (6 bases). The CDR3 spans 13 residues. CDR1 SQVTM and CDR2 ANQGSEA come from the germline V gene. The V end lost 6 bases, the J end lost 7 bases, and 13 bases lay between the germline ends. The CDR3 DNA sequence: TGCAGCGTCGCCACAGGGAGGAATTCACCCCTCCACTTT. Its protein product is CSVATGRNSPLHF.

The chain employs TRBV15 and TRBJ2-7; TRBD1 is a possible D gene (6 bases). Looked up from germline, CDR1 is LNHNV and CDR2 is YYDKDF (reference sequence). V dropped 4 bases and J dropped 4 bases, with 11 bases sitting between them. The CDR3 runs to 13 residues. The CDR3 spells CATSMGHIYEQYF. CDR3 DNA sequence: TGTGCCACCAGCATGGGACATATTTACGAGCAGTACTTC.

This clonotype was seen more than once but under ten times. This chain uses TRBV12-3 or TRBV12-4 with TRBJ2-1, with 8 bases identical to TRBD2. V was clipped by 2 bases and J by 7 bases; unmatched bases: 7. The CDR3 loop spans 15 amino acids. In nucleotides, the CDR3 is TGTGCCAGCAGTTTAATCGGACTAGCTATAAATGAGCAGTTCTTC. Amino acids: CASSLIGLAINEQFF.

This clonotype has only a few counts. This chain joins TRBV9 and TRBJ2-3; 8 bases are shared with TRBD1. This CDR3 comprises 14 residues. With 1 base clipped from V and 4 bases from J, the junction kept 2 bases outside the gene matches. CDR1 is SGDLS and CDR2 is YYNGEE in the germline V gene. The CDR3 bases are TGTGCCAGCAGCGTAACAGGGGGTTCAGATACGCAGTATTTT. It encodes CASSVTGGSDTQYF.

This clonotype was seen more than once but under ten times. The rearrangement joins TRBV4-1 to TRBJ1-5, with no clear D. There are 17 residues in the CDR3. The V and J ends lost 1 base and 1 base respectively, with 14 bases between them. Germline V lookup: CDR1 MGHRA, CDR2 YSYEKL. CDR3: CASSQGTTSPSNQPQHF. The CDR3 DNA follows: TGCGCCAGCAGCCAAGGAACAACATCACCCAGCAATCAGCCCCAGCATTTT.

This clonotype was counted many times. The CDR3 bases are TGCAGTGCTAGAGATCAGAGTTCATTTTCACCCCTCCACTTT. Amino acid sequence: CSARDQSSFSPLHF. The V and J genes are TRBV20-1 and TRBJ1-6; D remains ambiguous. Trimming removed 0 bases at V and 9 bases at J, with 12 bases between. Germline V lookup: CDR1 DFQATT, CDR2 SNEGSKA (reference sequence). The CDR3 has 14 amino acids.

This clonotype was seen a handful of times. The gene calls are TRBV20-1 and TRBJ2-1; D possibly uses TRBD1 or TRBD2 (5 bases each). Germline lookup yields CDR1 DFQATT and CDR2 SNEGSKA (reference sequence). The CDR3 runs 13 residues. Trimming stripped 5 bases from V and 6 bases from J, with 14 bases between. CDR3 nucleotide sequence: TGCAGTGCTGTCCGGGACGTGCGCAATGAGCAGTTCTTC. Protein: CSAVRDVRNEQFF.

This clonotype was counted only a few times. V is TRBV2 and J is TRBJ1-1; D unresolved. Trimming shortened V by 5 bases and J by 4 bases, and 11 bases separated the two germline ends. CDR1 is SNHLY, CDR2 FYNNEI, per germline. This CDR3 is built from 13 residues. CDR3: CASSPSMGTEAFF. CDR3 DNA: TGTGCCAGCAGTCCTAGTATGGGCACTGAAGCTTTCTTT.

The CDR3 region is CSASLQGRVYGYTF. The CDR3 nucleotides are TGCAGTGCTAGCCTTCAGGGGCGCGTCTATGGCTACACCTTC. The chain uses TRBV20-1 and TRBJ1-2, with TRBD1 as a possible D gene (6 bases). The CDR3 covers 14 residues. CDR1 and CDR2 from the germline V gene are DFQATT and SNEGSKA (reference sequence). Trimming removed 3 bases at V and 4 bases at J, with 15 bases between.

The chain joins TRBV11-1 to TRBJ2-5; 12 nucleotides align to TRBD2. Germline CDR1 is SGHAT and CDR2 is FQDESV (reference sequence). The J segment lost 7 bases and the V segment lost 5 bases, leaving 5 bases of the junction unmatched. The CDR3 has 14 residues. DNA for the CDR3: TGTGCCAGCAGCAGACTAGCGGGGGAGGCGACCCAGTACTTC. It encodes CASSRLAGEATQYF.

This clonotype was detected only a few times. V and J are TRBV3-1 and TRBJ1-3, with a tentative D call TRBD1 (5 bases). Germline-derived CDR1 and CDR2 are LGHDT and YNNKEL (reference sequence). The CDR3 sequence is 14 residues long. The germline V and J ends were trimmed by 4 bases and 2 bases, with 9 bases remaining between them. The CDR3 protein is CASSRQGPGNTIYF. In nucleotides, the CDR3 is TGTGCCAGCAGCCGCCAGGGTCCTGGAAACACCATATATTTT.